This T cell receptor beta chain was found in a study of OX40 agonist ivuxolimab in advanced cancers. The data were produced by immunoSEQ multiplex PCR, yet TCRdb's version contains in-frame clones alone and is incomplete. The sample carries about 84,000 clones, 85% to 95% recorded once. V was pared by 2 bases and J by 5 bases, with 11 bases between. This CDR3 region has 14 residues. The germline V gene has CDR1 MNHEY and CDR2 SVGAGI. This receptor was obtained from an adult with an advanced solid tumor such as melanoma, head and neck, liver or kidney cancer. The genes are TRBV6-5 and TRBJ2-3, with D possibly TRBD2 on 5 matching bases. The sample in question was CD4+ or CD8+ T cells sorted from blood, obtained in a trial of the OX40 agonist ivuxolimab. The CDR3 coding sequence is TGTGCCAGCAGTTACAACGGGGTCGAAGATACGCAGTATTTT. It is translated as CASSYNGVEDTQYF.